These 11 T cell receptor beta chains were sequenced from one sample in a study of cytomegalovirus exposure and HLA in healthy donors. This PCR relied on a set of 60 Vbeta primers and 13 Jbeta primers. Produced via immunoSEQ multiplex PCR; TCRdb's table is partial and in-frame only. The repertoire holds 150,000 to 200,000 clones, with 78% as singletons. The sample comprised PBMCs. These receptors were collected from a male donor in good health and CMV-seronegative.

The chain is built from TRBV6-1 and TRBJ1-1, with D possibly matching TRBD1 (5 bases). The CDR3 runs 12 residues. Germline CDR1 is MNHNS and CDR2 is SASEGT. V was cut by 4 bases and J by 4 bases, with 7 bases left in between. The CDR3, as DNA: TGTGCCAGCAGTGGGGGGGGCACTGAAGCTTTCTTT. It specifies CASSGGGTEAFF.

The chain's CDR3 is CASSTTSGGQETQYF. DNA for the CDR3: TGTGCCAGCAGCACGACTAGCGGGGGGCAAGAGACCCAGTACTTC. The chain joins TRBV7-2 to TRBJ2-5; 13 nucleotides align to TRBD2. CDR1 is SGHTA and CDR2 is FQGNSA in the germline V gene. The CDR3 is 15 amino acids. Trimming at V came to 5 bases and at J to 2 bases, leaving 2 bases not matched to a gene.

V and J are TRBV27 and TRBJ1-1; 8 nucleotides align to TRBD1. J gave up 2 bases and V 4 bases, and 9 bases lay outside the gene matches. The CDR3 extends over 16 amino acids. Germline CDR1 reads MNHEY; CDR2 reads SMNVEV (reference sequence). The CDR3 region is CASSSRTGTNNTEAFF. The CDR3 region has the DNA TGTGCCAGCAGTTCCCGGACAGGGACCAATAACACTGAAGCTTTCTTT.

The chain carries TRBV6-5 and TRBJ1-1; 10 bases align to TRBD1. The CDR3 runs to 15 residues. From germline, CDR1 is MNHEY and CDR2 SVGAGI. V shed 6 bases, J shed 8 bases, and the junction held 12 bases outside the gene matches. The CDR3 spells CASRRPPGQGREAFF. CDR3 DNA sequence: TGTGCCAGCAGACGACCTCCGGGACAGGGGCGAGAAGCTTTCTTT.

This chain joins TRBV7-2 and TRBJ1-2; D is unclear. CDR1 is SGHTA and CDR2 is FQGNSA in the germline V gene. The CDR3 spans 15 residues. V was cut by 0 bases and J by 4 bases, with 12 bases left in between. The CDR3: CASSLAGIGVYGYTF. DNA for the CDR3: TGTGCCAGCAGCTTAGCGGGGATCGGGGTCTATGGCTACACCTTC. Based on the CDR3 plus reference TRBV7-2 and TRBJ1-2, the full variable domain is GAGVSQSPSNKVTEKGKDVELRCDPISGHTALYWYRQSLGQGLEFLIYFQGNSAPDKSGLPSDRFSAERTGGSVSTLTIQRTQQEDSAVYLCASSLAGIGVYGYTFGSGTRLTVV.

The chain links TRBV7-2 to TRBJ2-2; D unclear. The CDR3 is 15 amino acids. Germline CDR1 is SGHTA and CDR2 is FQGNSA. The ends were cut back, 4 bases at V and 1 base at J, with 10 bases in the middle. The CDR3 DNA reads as TGTGCCAGCAGCTCCTCTGGCCGGAACACCGGGGAGCTGTTTTTT. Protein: CASSSSGRNTGELFF.

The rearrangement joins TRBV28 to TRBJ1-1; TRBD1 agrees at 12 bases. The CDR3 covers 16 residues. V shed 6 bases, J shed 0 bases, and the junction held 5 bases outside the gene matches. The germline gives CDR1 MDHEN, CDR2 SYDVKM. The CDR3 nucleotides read TGTGCCAGCAGCTCCGGGACAGGGGGCCTGAACACTGAAGCTTTCTTT. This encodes CASSSGTGGLNTEAFF.

CDR3 nucleotides: TGTGCCAGCAGTTCTGGACACCTCTACGAGCAGTACTTC. Protein product: CASSSGHLYEQYF. The chain couples TRBV28 to TRBJ2-7; D perhaps matches TRBD1 (5 bases). The germline V gene has CDR1 MDHEN and CDR2 SYDVKM. V dropped 4 bases and J dropped 3 bases, with 10 bases sitting between them. The CDR3 contains 13 residues.

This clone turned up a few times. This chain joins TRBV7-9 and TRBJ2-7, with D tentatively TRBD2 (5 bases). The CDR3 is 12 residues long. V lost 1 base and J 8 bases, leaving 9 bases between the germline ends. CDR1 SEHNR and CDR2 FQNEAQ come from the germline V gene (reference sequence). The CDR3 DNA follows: TGTGCCAGCAGCTTAGACGAGGGAAAGCAGTACTTC. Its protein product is CASSLDEGKQYF. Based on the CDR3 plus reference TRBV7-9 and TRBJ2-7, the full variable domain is DTGVSQNPRHKITKRGQNVTFRCDPISEHNRLYWYRQTLGQGPEFLTYFQNEAQLEKSRLLSDRFSAERPKGSFSTLEIQRTEQGDSAMYLCASSLDEGKQYFGPGTRLTVT.

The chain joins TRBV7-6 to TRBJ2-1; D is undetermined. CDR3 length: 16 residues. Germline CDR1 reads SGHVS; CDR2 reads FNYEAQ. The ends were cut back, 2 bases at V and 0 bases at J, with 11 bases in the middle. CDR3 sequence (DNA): TGTGCCAGCAGCTTACTTTCGGTAAGCTCCTACAATGAGCAGTTCTTC. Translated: CASSLLSVSSYNEQFF.

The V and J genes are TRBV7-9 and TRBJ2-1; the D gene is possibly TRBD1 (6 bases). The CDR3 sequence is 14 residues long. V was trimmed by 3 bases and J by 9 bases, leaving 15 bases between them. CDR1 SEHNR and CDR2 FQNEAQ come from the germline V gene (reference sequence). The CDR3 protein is CASSFPGPQGEQFF. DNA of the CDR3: TGTGCCAGCAGCTTCCCGGGGCCACAGGGTGAGCAGTTCTTC.